These 25 T cell receptor beta chains share one sample of origin, sequenced in a study of PD-1 blockade in classical Hodgkin lymphoma. Profiling relied on immunoSEQ multiplex PCR, and the TCRdb table lists in-frame clones only, not all of them. Among some 100,000 clones listed, around nine tenths were seen once. Every patient relapsed after autologous stem cell transplantation, and brentuximab vedotin exposure varied. Here the sequenced sample was peripheral blood mononuclear cells (PBMCs), taken at baseline. The receptors were sampled from a human donor with classical Hodgkin lymphoma.

The chain is built from TRBV27 and TRBJ2-7; 12 bases fit TRBD2. Germline V lookup: CDR1 MNHEY, CDR2 SMNVEV (reference sequence). This CDR3 is built from 19 residues. Unmatched junction bases numbered 15, after V lost 6 bases and J lost 0 bases. The CDR3 DNA is TGTGCCAGCAGCCAGAGAGGACTAGCGGGACCTTTTCACTCCTACGAGCAGTACTTC. This translates into CASSQRGLAGPFHSYEQYF.

This rearrangement joins TRBV20-1 to TRBJ1-1; no definite D call. CDR3 length: 10 residues. The germline V gene has CDR1 DFQATT and CDR2 SNEGSKA (reference sequence). Trimming cost V 2 bases and J 8 bases, with 6 bases left between them. Here the CDR3 reads CSARSGEAFF. The CDR3 region has the DNA TGCAGTGCTAGATCTGGGGAAGCTTTCTTT.

The CDR3 loop reads CASSVGWDTQYF. CDR3 nucleotides: TGTGCCAGCAGCGTAGGATGGGATACGCAGTATTTT. The V call is TRBV9, the J call TRBJ2-3; unclear D gene. The CDR3 is made up of 12 amino acids. The V gene's germline CDR1 is SGDLS and CDR2 YYNGEE. V was pared by 0 bases and J by 6 bases, with 5 bases between.

The chain has TRBV6-5 and TRBJ2-2; weak D call: TRBD1 (5 bases). The V end was cut by 2 bases, the J end by 4 bases, with 11 bases between. This CDR3 contains 15 residues. Germline loops: CDR1 MNHEY, CDR2 SVGAGI. The CDR3: CASSYRGSPTGELFF. CDR3 nucleotide sequence: TGTGCCAGCAGTTACAGGGGTAGCCCCACCGGGGAGCTGTTTTTT.

A remark on this clone: At the DNA level, this CDR3 is encoded by other sequences in the same sample as well. This rearrangement joins TRBV5-6 to TRBJ2-2; D not certain. Between the trimmed V and J ends, which lost 0 bases and 1 base, there was a span of 4 bases. The germline V gene has CDR1 SGHDT and CDR2 YYEEEE. This CDR3 spans 14 amino acids. The CDR3 here is CASSLGQNTGELFF. The DNA of the CDR3 is TGTGCCAGCAGCTTGGGACAGAACACCGGGGAGCTGTTTTTT.

The rearrangement uses TRBV25-1 and TRBJ2-3; perhaps TRBD1 as D (5 bases). CDR1 and CDR2 (germline): MGHDK, SYGVNS. V lost 3 bases and J lost 2, with 9 bases in between. The CDR3 is 14 amino acids. The CDR3 is CASSDRVDTDTQYF. Here the CDR3 DNA reads TGTGCCAGCAGTGACAGGGTTGACACAGATACGCAGTATTTT.

The rearrangement joins TRBV5-1 to TRBJ2-1; D remains ambiguous. The germline V gene encodes CDR1 SGHRS and CDR2 YFSETQ. CDR3 length equals 11 residues. V was shortened by 2 bases and J by 9 bases, with 6 bases between the two germline ends. As DNA, the CDR3 is TGCGCCAGCAGCTTAACGGGTGAGCAGTTCTTC. This sequence encodes CASSLTGEQFF.

The chain has TRBV28 and TRBJ2-7, with TRBD1 as a possible D gene (7 bases). CDR1 MDHEN and CDR2 SYDVKM come from the germline V gene. Trimming took 3 bases from V and 2 from J, leaving 20 bases between them. The CDR3 extends over 17 amino acids. The DNA for the CDR3 is TGTGCCAGCAGTTTGGCTACAGGGGCGGGAATGGCCTACGAGCAGTACTTC. Residues: CASSLATGAGMAYEQYF.

The chain carries TRBV9 and TRBJ2-5, with D unresolved. This CDR3 is 13 amino acids long. Trimming stripped 0 bases from V and 1 base from J, with 4 bases between. Germline assignment: CDR1 SGDLS and CDR2 YYNGEE. This CDR3 reads CASSVGTQETQYF. In DNA form, the CDR3 reads TGTGCCAGCAGCGTAGGGACCCAAGAGACCCAGTACTTC.

The chain uses TRBV7-9 and TRBJ2-7, with 8 bases fitting TRBD1. V shed 6 bases, J shed 5 bases, and the junction held 9 bases outside the gene matches. The CDR3 length is 14 residues. Germline CDR1 SEHNR, CDR2 FQNEAQ (reference sequence). Written as DNA, the CDR3 is TGTGCCAGCAGGGAGAACAGGGGGGCGAACGAGCAGTACTTC. Translated, it gives CASRENRGANEQYF.

This chain uses TRBV27 with TRBJ1-1; D call uncertain. This CDR3 has 14 residues. V was shortened by 1 base and J by 2 bases, with 8 bases between the two germline ends. Looked up from germline, CDR1 is MNHEY and CDR2 is SMNVEV (reference sequence). In DNA form, the CDR3 reads TGTGCCAGCAGTTTATATTTGGGAAACACTGAAGCTTTCTTT. It specifies CASSLYLGNTEAFF.

The CDR3 DNA reads TGTGCCAGCAGCGTAGACGGGAATGAGCAGTTCTTC. It is translated as CASSVDGNEQFF. This chain joins TRBV9 and TRBJ2-1, with unresolved D. V lost 0 bases to trimming and J lost 7 bases, with 5 bases between them. The germline gives CDR1 SGDLS, CDR2 YYNGEE. The CDR3 runs 12 residues.

V usage is TRBV15 and J usage is TRBJ2-3; D gene unclear. The germline gives CDR1 LNHNV, CDR2 YYDKDF (reference sequence). Trimming removed 0 bases at V and 8 bases at J, with 18 bases between. This CDR3 has 16 residues. The CDR3 here is CATSRDSGSNLVTQYF. In DNA form, the CDR3 reads TGTGCCACCAGCAGAGATTCTGGCTCTAACTTGGTTACGCAGTATTTT.

The chain employs TRBV6-1 and TRBJ1-5; 8 bases map to TRBD1. After removal of 8 bases from V and 4 bases from J, the junction contained 4 bases not matched to a gene. Germline V CDR1 and CDR2: MNHNS, SASEGT. This CDR3 is 13 amino acids long. The CDR3 bases are TGTGCCAGCTCAGGGGGCGCGAATCAGCCCCAGCATTTT. It specifies CASSGGANQPQHF.

This clone was counted a single time. This chain uses TRBV28 with TRBJ2-5; TRBD2 aligns across 8 bases. The CDR3 length is 18 residues. Germline V gene lookup returns CDR1 MDHEN and CDR2 SYDVKM. Unmatched junction bases numbered 13, after V lost 3 bases and J lost 1 base. This chain's CDR3 is CASSLPGGSQIVQETQYF. CDR3 in DNA: TGTGCCAGCAGTTTGCCGGGGGGGTCGCAAATCGTCCAAGAGACCCAGTACTTC.

The CDR3 reads CASSYGGAGANVLTF. In DNA, the CDR3 is TGTGCCAGCAGTTACGGCGGGGCTGGGGCCAACGTCCTGACTTTC. V usage is TRBV6-6 and J usage is TRBJ2-6; D is possibly TRBD2 (6 bases). Trimming removed 2 bases at V and 2 bases at J, with 7 bases between. This CDR3 is 15 amino acids long. Germline V gives CDR1 MNHNY, CDR2 SVGAGI (reference sequence).

The chain is built from TRBV19 and TRBJ1-1; TRBD1 might be the D (5 bases). This CDR3 comprises 17 residues. Trimming took 0 bases from V and 1 from J, leaving 15 bases between them. Germline CDR1 is LNHDA and CDR2 is SQIVND (reference sequence). CDR3 loop: CASSIDWGRATNTEAFF. The CDR3 coding sequence is TGTGCCAGTAGTATAGATTGGGGACGAGCCACGAACACTGAAGCTTTCTTT.

About this clone: The junction departs from germline at one end; a sequencing error may be responsible. This chain connects TRBV15 to TRBJ1-2; D might be TRBD1 (5 bases). The CDR3 is 11 residues long. CDR1 is LNHNV and CDR2 is YYDKDF in the germline V gene (reference sequence). The CDR3 DNA reads TGTGCCACCGGCAGGGTTTATGGCTACACCTTC. Its protein is CATGRVYGYTF.

The chain joins TRBV4-1 to TRBJ1-2; D ambiguous. In germline, CDR1 is MGHRA, CDR2 YSYEKL. Trimming removed 1 base at V and 0 bases at J, with 9 bases between. This CDR3 comprises 15 residues. The CDR3 protein is CASSQAARANYGYTF. The CDR3 DNA reads TGCGCCAGCAGCCAAGCGGCCAGAGCTAACTATGGCTACACCTTC.

The J gene is TRBJ2-7, the V gene TRBV4-1, with 7 bases matching TRBD2. The CDR3 length is 15 residues. The V and J ends lost 0 bases and 4 bases, in that order; junction bases with no gene match: 6. Germline values: CDR1 MGHRA, CDR2 YSYEKL. For the CDR3, the DNA is TGCGCCAGCAGCCAAGATCGCGGGAGTGGGTACGAGCAGTACTTC. Its translation is CASSQDRGSGYEQYF.

CDR3 DNA: TGTGCCAGCAGCTTAAGGGTCAGGGAGACCCAGTACTTC. Protein sequence: CASSLRVRETQYF. The chain combines TRBV7-2 with TRBJ2-5; D remains ambiguous. This CDR3 region has 13 residues. Germline lookup yields CDR1 SGHTA and CDR2 FQGNSA. V was shortened by 2 bases and J by 5 bases, with 9 bases between the two germline ends.

This chain connects TRBV5-6 to TRBJ1-5, with D unresolved. The V and J ends lost 2 bases and 4 bases respectively, with 13 bases between them. Germline CDR1 is SGHDT and CDR2 is YYEEEE. The CDR3 runs to 15 residues. The CDR3 sequence: CASSLGPSRNQPQHF. The CDR3 coding sequence is TGTGCCAGCAGCTTAGGCCCCTCAAGGAATCAGCCCCAGCATTTT.

The rearrangement uses TRBV18 and TRBJ2-7; D is perhaps TRBD2 (5 bases). V lost 3 bases and J 1 base, leaving 13 bases between the germline ends. The CDR3 runs 15 residues. Looked up from germline, CDR1 is KGHSH and CDR2 is LQKENI. DNA for the CDR3: TGTGCCAGCTCACCTTTAAGCGGAGATTCCTACGAGCAGTACTTC. This encodes CASSPLSGDSYEQYF.

V usage is TRBV28 and J usage is TRBJ2-5; no firm D call. Per the germline V gene, CDR1 is MDHEN and CDR2 is SYDVKM. With 5 bases removed from V and 2 bases from J, the gap between germline ends came to 12 bases. The CDR3 length is 14 residues. The CDR3 loop is CASSLTRHQETQYF. The CDR3 bases are TGTGCCAGCAGTCTAACACGGCATCAAGAGACCCAGTACTTC.

The gene calls are TRBV5-1 and TRBJ2-7, with 12 bases lining up with TRBD1. Trimming removed 4 bases from V and 5 bases from J; junction bases left unmatched: 13. The CDR3 is 17 amino acids. Germline V gene sequence: CDR1 SGHRS, CDR2 YFSETQ. The CDR3 spells CASSVMPSGTGGNEQYF. The CDR3 DNA reads TGCGCCAGCAGCGTCATGCCCTCCGGGACAGGGGGCAACGAGCAGTACTTC.